One sample yielded the 12 T cell receptor beta chains listed below, sequenced in a study of T cells in Graves' hyperthyroidism and ophthalmopathy. The source material, RNA transcripts, was used to amplify TCR beta CDR3 regions. The TCR CDR3 was amplified in a first-round RT-PCR using the HTBI primer set. TCRdb passed the multiplex PCR reads through MiXCR, listing each CDR3 protein once. The sample has 500,000 to 750,000 distinct CDR3 sequences, about half seen once; the top ten hold more than 7.5%. Input material: peripheral blood or thyroid tissue (not recorded which). These receptors originate from a woman aged 18-29 years with Graves' hyperthyroidism.

The rearrangement joins TRBV7-9 to TRBJ2-7; D uncertain. The J call is uncertain, as TRBJ2-1 better fits the DNA end. The germline gives CDR1 SEHNR, CDR2 FQNEAQ (reference sequence). This CDR3 is 9 amino acids long. The DNA for the CDR3 is TGTGCCGCAAGGGCTGAGCAGTTCTTC. Protein sequence: CAARAEQFF.

Points on this clonotype: The junction differs from germline at one of its ends, possibly a read error. V gene TRBV6-6 combines with J gene TRBJ1-4; D is undetermined. Germline-derived CDR1 and CDR2 are MNHNY and SVGAGI (reference sequence). The CDR3 has 12 residues. This CDR3 reads CASSDLRRELSF. Written as DNA, the CDR3 is TGTGCCAGCAGTGATCTCCGGCGGGAACTGTCTTTT.

This clonotype turned up a few times. The chain employs TRBV6-6 and TRBJ2-7; 11 nucleotides line up with TRBD1. V was pared by 8 bases and J by 4 bases, with 7 bases of the junction left unmatched. The germline V gene has CDR1 MNHNY and CDR2 SVGAGI (reference sequence). This CDR3 has 14 residues. CDR3 loop: CASQLGQGAYEQYF. The CDR3 DNA sequence: TGTGCCAGCCAACTCGGACAGGGGGCTTACGAGCAGTACTTC.

This chain joins TRBV28 and TRBJ2-5, with 9 bases matching TRBD1. V dropped 10 bases and J dropped 5; count of bases not matched to a gene: 11. The CDR3 covers 14 residues. The V gene's germline CDR1 is MDHEN and CDR2 SYDVKM. CDR3 in amino acids: CATTGTGIRETQYF. The DNA for the CDR3 is TGTGCCACCACCGGGACAGGGATTAGGGAGACCCAGTACTTC.

V is TRBV20-1 and J is TRBJ2-5; 8 nucleotides match TRBD2. Looked up from germline, CDR1 is DFQATT and CDR2 is SNEGSKA (reference sequence). CDR3 length: 12 amino acids. Trimming took 2 bases from V and 13 from J; bases not matched to a gene: 9. The CDR3 coding sequence is TGCAGTGCTAGAATAGCGGGGACCCCCACGTACTTC. Translating it yields CSARIAGTPTYF.

At least ten counts were recorded for this clonotype. This chain uses TRBV12-3 or TRBV12-4 with TRBJ1-2; 8 bases are shared with TRBD1. V shed 5 bases, J shed 6 bases, and the junction held 11 bases outside the gene matches. The CDR3 is made up of 15 amino acids. DNA of the CDR3: TGTGCCAGCAGTGGACAGGGTCTTTTTATGGATGGCTACACCTTC. This gives the protein CASSGQGLFMDGYTF.

This clonotype was seen more than once but under ten times. This rearrangement joins TRBV20-1 to TRBJ1-5; D is ambiguous. Germline CDR1 reads DFQATT; CDR2 reads SNEGSKA (reference sequence). V was clipped by 0 bases and J by 4 bases, with 22 bases between them. The CDR3 sequence is 18 residues long. Here the CDR3 reads CSARDQSGREFGNQPQHF. Written as DNA, the CDR3 is TGCAGTGCTAGAGATCAAAGTGGGAGGGAATTTGGAAATCAGCCCCAGCATTTT.

This chain connects TRBV24-1 to TRBJ2-5; the D gene could be TRBD1 or TRBD2 (5 bases each). Trimming took 1 base from V and 9 from J, leaving 17 bases between them. CDR3 size: 15 residues. The germline V gene has CDR1 KGHDR and CDR2 SFDVKD. The CDR3 DNA follows: TGTGCCACCAGTGATTTTCGGGGCCCCTTGGAACCCCAGTACTTC. It encodes CATSDFRGPLEPQYF.

On this clonotype itself: The junction differs from germline at one of its ends, possibly a read error. The chain is built from TRBV10-3 and TRBJ2-2, with D perhaps TRBD2 (5 bases). The germline V gene has CDR1 ENHRY and CDR2 SYGVKD. The CDR3 consists of 15 residues. This CDR3 reads CAISGRSAWTGELSW. The CDR3 DNA sequence: TGTGCCATCAGCGGACGCTCGGCGTGGACCGGGGAGCTGTCTTGG.

This clonotype was detected ten times or more. The rearrangement joins TRBV20-1 to TRBJ1-2, with D maybe TRBD1 (6 bases). Germline V CDR1 and CDR2: DFQATT, SNEGSKA (reference sequence). This CDR3 spans 13 amino acids. The ends were cut back, 6 bases at V and 4 bases at J, with 15 bases in the middle. The chain's CDR3 is CSAFAGARYGYTF. CDR3 coding DNA: TGCAGTGCCTTTGCAGGGGCACGCTATGGCTACACCTTC.

A few counts support this clonotype. The genes are TRBV6-5 and TRBJ2-7, with D perhaps matching TRBD1 (6 bases). The germline V gene encodes CDR1 MNHEY and CDR2 SVGAGI. V was trimmed by 2 bases and J by 5 bases, leaving 19 bases between them. The CDR3 is made up of 16 amino acids. In DNA, the CDR3 is TGTGCCAGCAGTTACAGCTTGCGCCAGGGGCACGACGAGCAGTACTTC. This codes for CASSYSLRQGHDEQYF.

This clonotype was seen a few times. The chain has TRBV18 and TRBJ1-2, with no clear D. Trimming removed 2 bases at V and 8 bases at J, with 15 bases between. The CDR3 sequence is 14 residues long. Germline V gives CDR1 KGHSH, CDR2 LQKENI. In DNA form, the CDR3 reads TGTGCCAGCTCACCATATAATATCGAAAGGGGCTACACCTTC. The encoded protein is CASSPYNIERGYTF.